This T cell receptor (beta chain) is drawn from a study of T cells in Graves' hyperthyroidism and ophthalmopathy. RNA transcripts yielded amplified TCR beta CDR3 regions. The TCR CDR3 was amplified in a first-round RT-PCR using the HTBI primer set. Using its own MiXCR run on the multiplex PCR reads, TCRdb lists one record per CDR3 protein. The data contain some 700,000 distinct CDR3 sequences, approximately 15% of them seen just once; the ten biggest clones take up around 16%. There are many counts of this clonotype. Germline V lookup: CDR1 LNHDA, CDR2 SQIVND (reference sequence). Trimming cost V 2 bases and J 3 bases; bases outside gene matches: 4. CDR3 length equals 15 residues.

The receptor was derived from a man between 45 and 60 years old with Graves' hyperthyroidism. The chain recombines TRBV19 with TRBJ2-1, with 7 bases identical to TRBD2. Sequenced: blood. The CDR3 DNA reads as TGTGCCAGTAGTATACTCCAGCGGGGCTACAATGAGCAGTTCTTC. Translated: CASSILQRGYNEQFF.